The clone carrying this TCR beta chain was seen only a few times. Its antigen is not identified. PCR involved 60 Vbeta and 13 Jbeta primers. Using immunoSEQ multiplex PCR, the repertoire was profiled, and TCRdb retains in-frame clones only, with some absent. In the table there are around 39,000 clones, around 60% of which are singletons. The CDR3 consists of 14 residues. The germline gives CDR1 LGHNA, CDR2 YNFKEQ. V lost 8 bases and J 3 bases, leaving 13 bases between the germline ends. This sample is drawn from a study of cytomegalovirus exposure and HLA in healthy donors. Findings and limits, study-wide: No immune exposure information besides CMV serostatus was available. Among donors in an Asian-associated ancestry cluster, a later analysis reportedly found fewer N-insertions than the roughly 610-donor mean.

The sequencing sample was made of PBMCs. The sequence derives from a human donor in good health. The chain employs TRBV4-2 and TRBJ1-4; D is possibly TRBD1 (6 bases). CDR3 sequence (DNA): TGTGCCAGCTCCCGGACAGTACCTAATGAAAAACTGTTTTTT. Translated, it gives CASSRTVPNEKLFF.